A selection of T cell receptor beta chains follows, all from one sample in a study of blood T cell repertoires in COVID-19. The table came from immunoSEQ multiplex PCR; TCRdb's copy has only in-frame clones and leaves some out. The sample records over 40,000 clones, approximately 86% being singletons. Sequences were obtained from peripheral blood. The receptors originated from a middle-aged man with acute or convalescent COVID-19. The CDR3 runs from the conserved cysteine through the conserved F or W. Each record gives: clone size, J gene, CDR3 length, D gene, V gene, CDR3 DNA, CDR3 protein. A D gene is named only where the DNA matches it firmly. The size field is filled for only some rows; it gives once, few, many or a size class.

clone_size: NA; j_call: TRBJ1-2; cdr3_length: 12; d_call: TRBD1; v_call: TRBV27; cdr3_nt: TGTGCCAGCGGTTTTACCGGGACAGGGAACACCTTC; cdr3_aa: CASGFTGTGNTF
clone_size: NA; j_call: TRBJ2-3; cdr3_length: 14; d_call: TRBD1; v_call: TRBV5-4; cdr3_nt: TGTGCCAGCAGACCGGACAGGGGCACAGATACGCAGTATTTT; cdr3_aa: CASRPDRGTDTQYF
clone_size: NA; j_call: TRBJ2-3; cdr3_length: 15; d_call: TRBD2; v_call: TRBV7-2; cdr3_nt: TGTGCCACCGGACTAGCGGGGGGGTCGGCAGATACGCAGTATTTT; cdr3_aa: CATGLAGGSADTQYF
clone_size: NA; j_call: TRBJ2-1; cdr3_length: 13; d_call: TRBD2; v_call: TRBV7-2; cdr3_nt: TGTGCCAGCAGCTTAAAGGGAGGGGATGAGCAGTTCTTC; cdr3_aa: CASSLKGGDEQFF
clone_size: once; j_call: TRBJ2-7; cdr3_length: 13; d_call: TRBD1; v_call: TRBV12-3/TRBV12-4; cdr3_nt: TGTGCCAGCAGTAAGGGACAGGGATACGAGCAGTACTTC; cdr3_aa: CASSKGQGYEQYF
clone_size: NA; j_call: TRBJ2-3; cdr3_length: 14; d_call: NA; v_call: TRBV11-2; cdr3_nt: TGTGCCAGCAGGGCCTGGGAGAACACAGATACGCAGTATTTT; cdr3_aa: CASRAWENTDTQYF
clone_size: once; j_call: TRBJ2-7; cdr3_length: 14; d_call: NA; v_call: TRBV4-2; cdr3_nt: TGTGCCAGCAGCCAAGAGTGGGCAGCCTACGAGCAGTACTTC; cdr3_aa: CASSQEWAAYEQYF
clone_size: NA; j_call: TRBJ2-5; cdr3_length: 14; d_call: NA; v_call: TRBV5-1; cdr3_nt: TGCGCCAGCAGCTCATCAGGGGCGAAAGAGACCCAGTACTTC; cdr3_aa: CASSSSGAKETQYF
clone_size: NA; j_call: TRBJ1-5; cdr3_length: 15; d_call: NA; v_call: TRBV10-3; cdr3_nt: TGTGCCATCAGTGAGTCGACCGGGGGAAACCAGCCCCAGCATTTT; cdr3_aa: CAISESTGGNQPQHF
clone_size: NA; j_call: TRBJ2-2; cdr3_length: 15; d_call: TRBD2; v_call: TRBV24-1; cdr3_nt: TGTGCCACCAGACCGGGACTAGCGGGGCCCGGGGAGCTGTTTTTT; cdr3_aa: CATRPGLAGPGELFF
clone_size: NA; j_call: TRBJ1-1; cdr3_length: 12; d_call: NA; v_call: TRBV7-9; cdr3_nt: TGTGCCAGCAGCTTCAGGAACACTGAAGCTTTCTTT; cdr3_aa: CASSFRNTEAFF
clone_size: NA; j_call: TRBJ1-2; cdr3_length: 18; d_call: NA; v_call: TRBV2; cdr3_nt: TGTGCCAGCAGTGTATCGGGGACCGTTCTGGGAGGTAACTATGGCTACACCTTC; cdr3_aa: CASSVSGTVLGGNYGYTF
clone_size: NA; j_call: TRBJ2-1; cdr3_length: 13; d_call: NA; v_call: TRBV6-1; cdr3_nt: TGTGCCAGCAGTGAATACAGGCGGATTGAGCAGTTCTTC; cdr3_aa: CASSEYRRIEQFF
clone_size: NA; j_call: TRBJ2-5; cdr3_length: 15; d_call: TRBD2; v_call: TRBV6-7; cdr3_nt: TGTGCCAGCAAGGGGGAGCGGGAGAATACGGAGACCCAGTACTTC; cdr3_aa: CASKGERENTETQYF
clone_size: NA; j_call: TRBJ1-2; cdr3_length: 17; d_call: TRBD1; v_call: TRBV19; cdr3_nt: TGTGCCAGTAGTATCCCCCCTCTGACAGGGGTAAGCTATGGCTACACCTTC; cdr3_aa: CASSIPPLTGVSYGYTF
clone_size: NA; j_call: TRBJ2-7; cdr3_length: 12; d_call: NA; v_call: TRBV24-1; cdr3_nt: TGTGCCACCAGTGATCGGGACTACGAGCAGTACTTC; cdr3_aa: CATSDRDYEQYF
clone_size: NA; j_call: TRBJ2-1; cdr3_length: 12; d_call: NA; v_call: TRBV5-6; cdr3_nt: TGTGCCAGCAGCAAAGAGTACAATGAGCAGTTCTTC; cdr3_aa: CASSKEYNEQFF
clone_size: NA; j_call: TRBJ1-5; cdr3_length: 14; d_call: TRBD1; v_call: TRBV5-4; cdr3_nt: TGTGCCAGCAGCTCAGGGGGTGGCAATCAGCCCCAGCATTTT; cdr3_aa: CASSSGGGNQPQHF
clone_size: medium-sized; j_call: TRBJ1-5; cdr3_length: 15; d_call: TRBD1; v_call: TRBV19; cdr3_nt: TGTGCCAGTAGTAATACAGGGGGAAGCAATCAGCCCCAGCATTTT; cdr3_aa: CASSNTGGSNQPQHF
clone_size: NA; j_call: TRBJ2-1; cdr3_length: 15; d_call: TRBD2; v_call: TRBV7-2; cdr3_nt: TGTGCCAGCAGCCCTTTTAGCGGGGGAGGCAATGAGCAGTTCTTC; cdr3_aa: CASSPFSGGGNEQFF
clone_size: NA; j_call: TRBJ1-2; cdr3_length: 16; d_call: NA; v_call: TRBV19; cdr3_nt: TGTGCCAGTAGTATCCGGGGAGGCCAGACTAACTATGGCTACACCTTC; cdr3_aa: CASSIRGGQTNYGYTF
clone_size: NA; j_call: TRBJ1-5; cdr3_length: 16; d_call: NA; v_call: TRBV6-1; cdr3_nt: TGTGCCAGCAGTGATGTCTTCGTGGCCTCATACCAGCCCCAGCATTTT; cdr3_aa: CASSDVFVASYQPQHF
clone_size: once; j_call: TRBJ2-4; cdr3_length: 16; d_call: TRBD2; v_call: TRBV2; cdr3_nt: TGTGCCAGCAGTGAAAGGGAGGGTATCGCCAAAAACATTCAGTACTTC; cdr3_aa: CASSEREGIAKNIQYF
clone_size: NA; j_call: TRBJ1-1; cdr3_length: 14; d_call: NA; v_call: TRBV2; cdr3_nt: TGTGCCAGCAGTGAACGAGATATGAACACTGAAGCTTTCTTT; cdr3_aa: CASSERDMNTEAFF
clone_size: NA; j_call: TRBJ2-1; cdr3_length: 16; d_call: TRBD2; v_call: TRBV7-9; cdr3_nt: TGTGCCAGCAGCTTACGTCGTACTAGCGGGAGCAATGAGCAGTTCTTC; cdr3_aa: CASSLRRTSGSNEQFF
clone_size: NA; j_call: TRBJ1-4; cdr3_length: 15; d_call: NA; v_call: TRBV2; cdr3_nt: TGTGCCAGCATATTAAGAGCAACAACTAATGAAAAACTGTTTTTT; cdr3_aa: CASILRATTNEKLFF
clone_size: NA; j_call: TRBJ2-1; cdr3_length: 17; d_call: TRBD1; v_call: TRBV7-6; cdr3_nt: TGTGCCAGCAGCTTAGGCTATCTAGGGATCCAGGGGGATGAGCAGTTCTTC; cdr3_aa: CASSLGYLGIQGDEQFF